This T cell receptor (beta chain) was obtained from a study of blood T cell repertoires in COVID-19. Study overall: The study drew acute and convalescent COVID-19 samples from the United States, Italy and Spain. PBMCs, B-cell-depleted T cells, or T cells provided the cDNA or gDNA that made up the material.

CDR3 length equals 19 residues. Germline assignment: CDR1 MNHEY and CDR2 SMNVEV (reference sequence). V lost 5 bases, J lost 0 bases, and 25 bases lay in between. In the authors' workflow: Amplifying reference gene primers gave estimates of nucleated cell counts. The table came from immunoSEQ multiplex PCR; TCRdb's copy has only in-frame clones and leaves some out. V and J calls and clone size are given by that table; D and trimming were obtained from the DNA. Here the sample spans approximately 210,000 clones, approximately 84% being singletons. Sequencing was performed on peripheral blood. The sequence was obtained from a man aged 40-55 years with active or convalescent COVID-19. V and J are TRBV27 and TRBJ1-1, with D possibly matching TRBD1 (6 bases). The CDR3 sequence: CASSLRGVWAGEMNTEAFF. For the CDR3, the DNA is TGTGCCAGCAGTCTACGGGGGGTTTGGGCAGGGGAAATGAACACTGAAGCTTTCTTT.